These 7 T cell receptor beta chains originate from one sample sequenced in a study of T cell changes during pregnancy in multiple sclerosis. Measured with immunoSEQ multiplex PCR; TCRdb has only the in-frame clones, and not every one. The repertoire holds some 100,000 clones, with around 92% as singletons. Sequencing used peripheral blood, obtained in the second trimester of pregnancy. These receptors originate from a female donor with multiple sclerosis, enrolled in a pregnancy study.

The rearrangement joins TRBV4-2 to TRBJ2-1; D perhaps matches TRBD2 (6 bases). The CDR3 consists of 18 residues. The germline gives CDR1 LGHNA, CDR2 YNFKEQ. V was clipped by 0 bases and J by 8 bases, with 23 bases between them. CDR3 protein: CASSQEAGLRGGVHEQFF. DNA of the CDR3: TGTGCCAGCAGCCAAGAGGCAGGGCTGCGCGGAGGGGTTCATGAGCAGTTCTTC.

This chain links TRBV7-2 with TRBJ2-3; 7 nucleotides line up with TRBD1. The CDR3 length is 12 residues. V lost 5 bases to trimming and J lost 7 bases; unmatched junction nucleotides: 3. The germline CDR1 and CDR2 sequences are SGHTA and FQGNSA. The CDR3 region is CASSLGGYTQYF. The CDR3 DNA reads TGTGCCAGCAGCCTAGGGGGCTATACGCAGTATTTT.

A single count supports this clone. Here the CDR3 reads CASKQGAYQPQHF. The CDR3 nucleotides read TGTGCCAGTAAACAGGGGGCCTATCAGCCCCAGCATTTT. The chain carries TRBV6-5 and TRBJ1-5; TRBD1 aligns across 9 bases. Germline V gene lookup returns CDR1 MNHEY and CDR2 SVGAGI. CDR3 length: 13 residues. V gave up 9 bases and J gave up 5 bases; unmatched junction bases: 5.

The chain carries TRBV5-1 and TRBJ2-1, with D possibly matching TRBD2 (6 bases). The CDR3 consists of 18 residues. The V end lost 3 bases, the J end lost 9 bases, and 28 bases lay between the germline ends. The germline CDR1 and CDR2 sequences are SGHRS and YFSETQ. This chain's CDR3 is CASSSARTKYGIHREQFF. DNA of the CDR3: TGCGCCAGCAGCTCGGCAAGGACTAAGTACGGGATACATCGTGAGCAGTTCTTC.

The V and J genes are TRBV15 and TRBJ2-3; 8 positions agree with TRBD1. Germline trimming cut 2 bases from V and 0 bases from J; bases unmatched to any gene: 1. This CDR3 has 15 residues. Germline V CDR1 and CDR2: LNHNV, YYDKDF (reference sequence). CDR3 DNA: TGTGCCACCAGCAGAAGACAGGGGAGCACAGATACGCAGTATTTT. It yields the protein CATSRRQGSTDTQYF.

The V gene is TRBV5-8, the J gene TRBJ1-5; D unresolved. Germline V gives CDR1 SGHTS, CDR2 YDEGEE. V was shortened by 2 bases and J by 6 bases, with 12 bases between the two germline ends. The CDR3 is made up of 14 amino acids. The CDR3 region is CASSFLQLGQPQHF. CDR3 sequence (DNA): TGTGCCAGCAGCTTCTTACAGTTAGGTCAGCCCCAGCATTTT.

CDR3 DNA sequence: TGTGCCAGCAGTTACTCGGGGCAGGGGCCCCGCTACGAGCAGTACTTC. This translates into CASSYSGQGPRYEQYF. V usage is TRBV6-5 and J usage is TRBJ2-7; weak D call: TRBD1 (6 bases). This CDR3 comprises 16 residues. The V end lost 0 bases, the J end lost 3 bases, and 15 bases lay between the germline ends. Per germline, CDR1 MNHEY and CDR2 SVGAGI.